The rows below give T cell receptor beta chains drawn from one sample of a study of CD8+ T cells in alopecia areata. Produced via immunoSEQ multiplex PCR; TCRdb's table is partial and in-frame only. Of about 190,000 clones listed, about three fifths are singletons. The sample here was CD4+ T cells sorted from blood, taken between weeks 47 and 50, from a patient treated with tofacitinib. Source of these receptors: a human donor with alopecia areata. Each CDR3 is given with its conserved first and last residue. A D gene is named only where the DNA matches it firmly. Size is stated for part of the rows, as once, few or many counts, or as a class when the clone is expanded.

TRBV5-1	-	-	TRBJ1-6	CASSPVGQNSPLHF
TRBV5-6	-	TRBD2	TRBJ2-4	CASSLGVRGSIQYF
TRBV4-3	-	-	TRBJ2-2	CASSPGGELFF
TRBV5-1	-	-	TRBJ2-5	CASSSTLQETQYF
TRBV27	-	-	TRBJ2-7	CASSLYNSYEQYF
TRBV29-1	-	-	TRBJ1-5	CSVVTQGGDQPQHF
TRBV30	-	-	TRBJ1-4	CAWSLPGPTNEKLFF
TRBV7-3	-	-	TRBJ2-5	CASSLTGGPSSSQYF
TRBV29-1	-	-	TRBJ2-1	CSGTSVGYNEQFF
TRBV29-1	-	-	TRBJ1-1	CSVENEAFF
TRBV29-1	-	-	TRBJ2-7	CSVGSGDTMGEQYF
TRBV7-2	once	-	TRBJ2-3	CASSRIQRTTDTQYF
TRBV7-7	-	-	TRBJ2-1	CASSLRRGGEQFF
TRBV2	-	-	TRBJ2-7	CASSFDVYEQYF
TRBV7-9	-	-	TRBJ2-7	CASSFTAYEQYF
TRBV2	few	-	TRBJ2-1	CASAGEFVYNEQFF
TRBV30	-	-	TRBJ2-2	CAWRSHSELFF
TRBV7-2	many	-	TRBJ2-3	CASSRTPGGTDTQYF
TRBV20-1	-	-	TRBJ2-1	CSAYTRRSEFF
TRBV4-1	-	-	TRBJ1-2	CASSQDGVVYGYTF
TRBV6-5	-	TRBD1	TRBJ2-1	CASGLLSRGINEQFF
TRBV4-1	-	-	TRBJ1-2	CASSQDLKGRYGYTF
TRBV7-9	few	-	TRBJ1-6	CASSPGTPDSPLHF
TRBV25-1	-	TRBD1	TRBJ1-2	CASSEPGQGLGGYTF
TRBV29-1	-	-	TRBJ1-2	CSVDLEGGYTF
TRBV5-1	few	TRBD2	TRBJ2-1	CASSSSGGTYNEQFF
TRBV10-2	few	-	TRBJ2-2	CASSGILNTGELFF
TRBV9	once	-	TRBJ2-7	CASSTGSRTEQYF
TRBV29-1	few	-	TRBJ2-7	CSVAPTVLGEQYF
TRBV10-3	-	-	TRBJ2-7	CAISDKEAKGGKYEQYF
TRBV21-1	-	-	TRBJ2-7	CASSKSNREQYF
TRBV7-2	many	-	TRBJ2-3	CASSLAPQSTDTQYF
TRBV29-1	-	TRBD1	TRBJ2-1	CSVGAKTGGAGYNEQFF
TRBV30	-	-	TRBJ1-6	CASLWGDSPLHF
TRBV6-1	few	-	TRBJ2-4	CASSEGPGSIQYF
TRBV29-1	-	-	TRBJ2-5	CSVEGRQETQYF
TRBV30	-	-	TRBJ2-3	CAGLSGNTDTQYF
TRBV5-1	-	-	TRBJ1-1	CASSLQGRQDTEAFF
TRBV15	-	-	TRBJ1-2	CATSRDLGGANYGYTF
TRBV7-8	-	-	TRBJ2-7	CASSLVSGYEQYF
TRBV11-2	few	-	TRBJ2-1	CASSLAGVGEQFF
TRBV29-1	-	-	TRBJ2-5	CSVAGAGKTQYF
TRBV29-1	-	TRBD1	TRBJ2-7	CSVGDSYEQYF
TRBV27	few	-	TRBJ1-5	CASSPYRGSPQHF
TRBV30	-	-	TRBJ1-1	CAWSGGQGRGTEAFF
TRBV5-1	-	TRBD2	TRBJ2-1	CASSLVLASGGNEQFF
TRBV4-3	few	TRBD1	TRBJ2-5	CASSQGDSQETQYF
TRBV29-1	few	-	TRBJ1-5	CSAGGGNQPQHF
TRBV7-3	-	TRBD1	TRBJ2-6	CASSPRHRGPAEGANVLTF
TRBV18	-	-	TRBJ2-5	CASSPETQYF
TRBV7-2	-	TRBD2	TRBJ2-4	CASSPPTSGNIQYF
TRBV29-1	-	-	TRBJ1-1	CSVARSSEAFF
TRBV9	-	TRBD1	TRBJ2-3	CASRGTGNTDTQYF
TRBV5-1	once	-	TRBJ1-1	CASASQENTEAFF
TRBV7-2	-	-	TRBJ2-3	CASSVLRREGGTDTQYF
TRBV5-1	once	TRBD1	TRBJ2-7	CASSFGDRASYEQYF
TRBV20-1	-	-	TRBJ1-2	CSATRNYGYTF
TRBV30	-	-	TRBJ2-3	CAWSKFADYTDTQYF